The source of this T cell receptor (beta chain) is a study of T cell repertoires in ileal Crohn's disease. Produced via immunoSEQ multiplex PCR; TCRdb's table is partial and in-frame only. The table has about 13,000 clones, around three quarters seen once; the top ten hold almost 6%. The sequence derives from an adult with Crohn's disease. Sequencing input: ileal tissue.

The CDR3 is CARAAGSTDTQYF. CDR3 bases: TGTGCCCGAGCGGCAGGGTCAACAGATACGCAGTATTTT. The rearrangement uses TRBV30 and TRBJ2-3, with D perhaps matching TRBD1 or TRBD2 (5 bases each). V was pared by 8 bases and J by 3 bases, with 15 bases between. There are 13 residues in the CDR3. Per the germline V gene, CDR1 is GTSNPN and CDR2 is SVGIG (reference sequence).